Listed here are 17 T cell receptor beta chains from one sample, sequenced in a study of regulatory T cells in long-lasting Graves disease (dated by TCRdb to about 2021). Reading the label with the study, this specimen's time point is: persistent/refractory GD, antithyroid drugs over 5 years with positive TRAb. For both TCR sequencing and RNA sequencing, RNA was extracted from PBMCs using TRIzol. Libraries were constructed by multiplex PCR. The sequencer listed for this sample is Illumina HiSeq 4000. CDR3 regions were amplified by Arm-PCR with iRepertoire HTBI primers to construct TCR beta libraries. TCRdb reprocessing: public reads trimmed at Q25 with fastp, clones called with MiXCR, in-frame beta chains kept. Here each entry gathers all rows of one CDR3 protein and keeps the most common genes and DNA. The sample table contains around 510,000 distinct CDR3 sequences; only one count was recorded for less than 25% of them. The biggest ten clones account for 6.5% to 8% of the sample.

The sample in question was peripheral blood mononuclear cells (PBMCs), obtained when the disease was refractory, from a patient treated with antithyroid drugs. These receptor sequences come from a female donor with Graves disease.

V usage is TRBV6-5 and J usage is TRBJ2-1; D may be TRBD2 (5 bases). Trimming pared 0 bases from V and 4 bases from J, leaving 10 bases between. The CDR3 sequence is 15 residues long. Germline V gene data show CDR1 as MNHEY and CDR2 as SVGAGI. CDR3 sequence: CASSYSAGAYNEQFF. In DNA, the CDR3 is TGTGCCAGCAGTTACTCGGCGGGTGCATACAATGAGCAGTTCTTC.

This clonotype was found many times. This CDR3 reads CASRPTGAGGELFF. Here the CDR3 DNA reads TGTGCCAGCAGGCCTACAGGGGCGGGCGGGGAGCTGTTTTTT. V usage is TRBV28 and J usage is TRBJ2-2, with TRBD1 identical over 7 bases. V shed 6 bases and J 7 bases; nucleotides not matched to a gene: 8. This CDR3 spans 14 amino acids. CDR1 and CDR2 (germline): MDHEN, SYDVKM.

The table lists this clonotype with many counts. The chain recombines TRBV19 with TRBJ2-7; TRBD1 matches 10 bases. Germline V gives CDR1 LNHDA, CDR2 SQIVND (reference sequence). The V gene end was trimmed by 4 bases and the J gene end by 3 bases; junction bases not matched to a gene: 3. The CDR3 totals 14 residues. As DNA, the CDR3 is TGTGCCAGTAGTAGACAGGGGGCTAACTACGAGCAGTACTTC. It specifies CASSRQGANYEQYF.

Turning to this clonotype: A read error may be the cause here, since a much bigger clone is one base away. V and J are TRBV7-2 and TRBJ2-2, with 8 bases lining up with TRBD1. CDR3 size: 16 residues. Germline V gives CDR1 SGHTA, CDR2 FQGNSA. The CDR3 DNA sequence: TGTGCCAGCAGCCCCCGGACAGGGAGTTTTACCGGGGAGCTGCTTTTT. Translated, it gives CASSPRTGSFTGELLF.

In its sample, this clonotype was seen many times. V gene TRBV6-1 combines with J gene TRBJ1-5; TRBD1 is a possible D gene (5 bases). The CDR3 runs 14 residues. Trimming took 10 bases from V and 0 from J, leaving 13 bases between them. Germline values: CDR1 MNHNS, CDR2 SASEGT. The CDR3 DNA reads TGTGCCACCCTGCCGACAGTTAGCAATCAGCCCCAGCATTTT. Its translation: CATLPTVSNQPQHF.

This clonotype came up a few times. The chain couples TRBV10-3 to TRBJ2-7; 9 nucleotides match TRBD2. This CDR3 comprises 14 residues. Germline V gene data show CDR1 as ENHRY and CDR2 as SYGVKD. V shed 4 bases and J 5 bases; nucleotides not matched to a gene: 6. The CDR3 here is CAISGTSEVNEQYF. DNA for the CDR3: TGTGCCATCAGTGGGACTAGCGAGGTGAACGAGCAGTACTTC.

This sequence joins TRBV19 and TRBJ1-3; D uncertain. Germline V CDR1 and CDR2: LNHDA, SQIVND (reference sequence). With 4 bases removed from V and 0 bases from J, the gap between germline ends came to 10 bases. The CDR3 runs to 15 residues. CDR3 nucleotides: TGTGCCAGTAGTACGTCGGGTAGCTCTGGAAACACCATATATTTT. Its translation is CASSTSGSSGNTIYF. The full variable domain, completed using reference TRBV19 and TRBJ1-3, is DGGITQSPKYLFRKEGQNVTLSCEQNLNHDAMYWYRQDPGQGLRLIYYSQIVNDFQKGDIAEGYSVSREKKESFPLTVTSAQKNPTAFYLCASSTSGSSGNTIYFGEGSWLTVV.

The chain couples TRBV5-1 to TRBJ2-7; D perhaps matches TRBD1 (6 bases). From germline, CDR1 is SGHRS and CDR2 YFSETQ. Trimming removed 5 bases from V and 3 bases from J, with 15 bases in between. CDR3 size: 14 residues. The CDR3 region has the DNA TGCGCCAGCAGACAAGCAGGGGCCGTCTACGAGCAGTACTTC. This sequence encodes CASRQAGAVYEQYF.

V is TRBV9 and J is TRBJ2-7, with D perhaps matching TRBD2 (8 bases). CDR1 SGDLS and CDR2 YYNGEE come from the germline V gene. Trimming cost V 4 bases and J 1 base, with 21 bases left between them. The CDR3 contains 17 residues. The DNA of the CDR3 is TGTGCCAGCAGCCCAGGGGGGGTGACGGGAGGGTCCTACGAGCAGTACTTC. Its protein is CASSPGGVTGGSYEQYF.

As to this clonotype: This is likely an artifact of a read error, given a far larger clone one base away. DNA for the CDR3: TGTGTCAGCGAAACCCAAGAGACCCAGTACTTC. It codes for CVSETQETQYF. This sequence joins TRBV28 and TRBJ2-7, with D uncertain. The J call may not be correct, given that the DNA end is closer to TRBJ2-5. The CDR3 length is 11 residues. Germline V CDR1 and CDR2: MDHEN, SYDVKM.

The gene calls are TRBV6-2 or TRBV6-3 and TRBJ1-3; D gene uncertain. There are 18 residues in the CDR3. V shed 5 bases and J shed 0 bases, with 20 bases lying between them. Germline assignment: CDR1 MNHEY and CDR2 SVGEGT. As DNA, the CDR3 is TGTGCCAGCAGTGAAATCCCCGCCAACCGGGTCTCTGGAAACACCATATATTTT. Translation gives CASSEIPANRVSGNTIYF.

This clonotype was observed many times. The rearrangement links TRBV27 to TRBJ1-4, with unresolved D. Germline V gene data show CDR1 as MNHEY and CDR2 as SMNVEV (reference sequence). V was clipped by 8 bases and J by 8 bases, with 15 bases between them. The CDR3 runs 13 residues. This CDR3 reads CASGRMNLEKLFF. As DNA, the CDR3 is TGTGCCAGCGGCCGGATGAATTTGGAAAAACTGTTTTTT.

Ten or more counts support this clonotype. This chain links TRBV10-3 with TRBJ2-7; 8 bases agree with TRBD2. The CDR3 is made up of 13 amino acids. Germline assignment: CDR1 ENHRY and CDR2 SYGVKD. Losses at the gene ends were 7 bases for V and 4 bases for J; bases not matched to a gene: 6. CDR3 loop: CAIKGIAGYEQYF. Here the CDR3 DNA reads TGTGCCATCAAGGGGATAGCGGGGTACGAGCAGTACTTC.

A word on this clonotype: One junction end disagrees with the germline gene, perhaps due to a read error. This rearrangement joins TRBV24-1 to TRBJ2-1; 10 bases agree with TRBD2. Germline V gene lookup returns CDR1 KGHDR and CDR2 SFDVKD. CDR3 size: 16 residues. CDR3 coding DNA: TGTGCCGCCAGTGATTCCACTAGCGGGATGTACAATGAGCAGTTCTTC. It codes for CAASDSTSGMYNEQFF.

V gene TRBV28 combines with J gene TRBJ1-5, with 8 nucleotides matching TRBD1. Germline-derived CDR1 and CDR2 are MDHEN and SYDVKM. V shed 3 bases and J 6 bases; nucleotides not matched to a gene: 7. The CDR3 is 15 amino acids. CDR3 nucleotide sequence: TGTGCCAGCAGTTTGTCGCAGGGACAGGTTCAGCCCCAGCATTTT. As protein: CASSLSQGQVQPQHF.

In the case of this clonotype: The junction departs from germline at one end; a sequencing error may be responsible. This rearrangement joins TRBV5-6 to TRBJ2-7, with 7 bases lining up with TRBD1. The germline CDR1 and CDR2 sequences are SGHDT and YYEEEE. This CDR3 region has 12 residues. CDR3 coding DNA: TGTACCAGCAGCTTGGGACAGTACGAGCAGTACTTC. As protein: CTSSLGQYEQYF.

This clonotype was counted a few times. The DNA of the CDR3 is TGTGCCAGCAGCTCCGAAGTGGTTGGAGCGCTGAACACTGAAGCTTTCTTT. Its protein is CASSSEVVGALNTEAFF. This chain uses TRBV7-2 with TRBJ1-1; no definite D call. The CDR3 consists of 17 residues. V was cut by 4 bases and J by 0 bases, with 18 bases left in between. Germline CDR1 SGHTA, CDR2 FQGNSA. The full variable domain, its missing parts supplied by reference TRBV7-2 and TRBJ1-1, is GAGVSQSPSNKVTEKGKDVELRCDPISGHTALYWYRQSLGQGLEFLIYFQGNSAPDKSGLPSDRFSAERTGGSVSTLTIQRTQQEDSAVYLCASSSEVVGALNTEAFFGQGTRLTVV.